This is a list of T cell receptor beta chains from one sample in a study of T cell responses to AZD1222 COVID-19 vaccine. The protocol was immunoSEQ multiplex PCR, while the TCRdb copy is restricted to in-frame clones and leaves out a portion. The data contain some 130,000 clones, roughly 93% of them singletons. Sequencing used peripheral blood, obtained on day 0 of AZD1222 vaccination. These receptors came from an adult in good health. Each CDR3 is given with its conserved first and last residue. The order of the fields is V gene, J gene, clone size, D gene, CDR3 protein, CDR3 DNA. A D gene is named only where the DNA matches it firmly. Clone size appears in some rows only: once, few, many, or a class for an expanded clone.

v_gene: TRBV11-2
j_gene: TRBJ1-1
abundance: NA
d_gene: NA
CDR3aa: CASSAGRTNTEAFF
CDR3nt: TGTGCCAGCAGCGCGGGCAGAACTAACACTGAAGCTTTCTTT

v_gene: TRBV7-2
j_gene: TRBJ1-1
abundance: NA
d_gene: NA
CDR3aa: CASRQIDQMNTEAFF
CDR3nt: TGTGCCAGCAGACAAATAGATCAAATGAACACTGAAGCTTTCTTT

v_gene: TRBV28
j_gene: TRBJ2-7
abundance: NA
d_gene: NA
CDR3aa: CASSLRHEQYF
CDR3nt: TGTGCCAGCAGTTTGCGACACGAGCAGTACTTC

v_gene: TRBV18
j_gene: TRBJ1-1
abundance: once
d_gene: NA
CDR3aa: CASSASSNTEAFF
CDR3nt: TGTGCCAGCTCGGCCAGCTCGAACACTGAAGCTTTCTTT

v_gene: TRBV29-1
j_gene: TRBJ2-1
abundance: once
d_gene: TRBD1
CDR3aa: CSVEAGTGWGNEQFF
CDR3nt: TGCAGCGTTGAAGCTGGGACAGGGTGGGGGAATGAGCAGTTCTTC

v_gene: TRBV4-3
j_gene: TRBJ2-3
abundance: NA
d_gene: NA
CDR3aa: CASSQGPVRELADTQYF
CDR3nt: TGCGCCAGCAGCCAAGGCCCGGTAAGGGAGCTGGCAGATACGCAGTATTTT

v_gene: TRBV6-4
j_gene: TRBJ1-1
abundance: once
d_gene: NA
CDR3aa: CASTVAVGSTEAFF
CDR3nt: TGTGCCAGCACCGTCGCGGTTGGTAGCACTGAAGCTTTCTTT

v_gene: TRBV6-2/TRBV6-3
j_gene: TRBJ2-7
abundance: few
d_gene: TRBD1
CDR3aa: CASSTTGVGSYEQYF
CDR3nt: TGTGCCAGCAGTACCACAGGGGTAGGGTCCTACGAGCAGTACTTC

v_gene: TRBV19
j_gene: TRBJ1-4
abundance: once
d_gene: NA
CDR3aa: CASSIGGGYAEKLFF
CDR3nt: TGTGCCAGTAGTATCGGGGGAGGGTACGCCGAAAAACTGTTTTTT

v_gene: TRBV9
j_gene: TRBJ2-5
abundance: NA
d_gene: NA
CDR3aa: CASSGVQETQYF
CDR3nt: TGTGCCAGCAGTGGGGTCCAAGAGACCCAGTACTTC

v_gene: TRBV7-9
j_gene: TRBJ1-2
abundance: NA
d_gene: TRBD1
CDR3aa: CASSLTGTGDYGYTF
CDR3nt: TGTGCCAGCAGCTTGACCGGGACAGGGGACTATGGCTACACCTTC

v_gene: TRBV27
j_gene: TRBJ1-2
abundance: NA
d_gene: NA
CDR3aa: CASSLRGFWALGGYTF
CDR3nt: TGTGCCAGCAGTTTACGGGGGTTCTGGGCTTTGGGTGGCTACACCTTC

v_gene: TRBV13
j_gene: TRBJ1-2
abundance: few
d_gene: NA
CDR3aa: CASSFRGTYGYTF
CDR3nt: TGTGCCAGCAGCTTCAGGGGCACCTATGGCTACACCTTC

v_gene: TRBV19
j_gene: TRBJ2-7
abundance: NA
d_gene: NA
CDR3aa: CASRAGHNYEQYF
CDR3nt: TGTGCCAGTAGAGCGGGACACAACTACGAGCAGTACTTC

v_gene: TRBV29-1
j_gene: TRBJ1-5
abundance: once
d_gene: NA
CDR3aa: CSPPPHEQSNQPQHF
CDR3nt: TGCAGCCCACCCCCCCATGAACAAAGCAATCAGCCCCAGCATTTT

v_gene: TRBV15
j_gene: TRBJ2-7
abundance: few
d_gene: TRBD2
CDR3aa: CATSRERGSYYEQYF
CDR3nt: TGTGCCACCAGCAGGGAGCGGGGCAGCTACTACGAGCAGTACTTC

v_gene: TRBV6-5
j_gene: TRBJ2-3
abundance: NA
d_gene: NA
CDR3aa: CASSYEESTDTQYF
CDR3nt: TGTGCCAGCAGTTATGAGGAGAGCACAGATACGCAGTATTTT

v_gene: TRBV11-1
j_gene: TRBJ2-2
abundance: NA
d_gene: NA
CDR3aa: CASSPQGAGELFF
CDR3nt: TGTGCCAGCAGTCCTCAAGGAGCCGGGGAGCTGTTTTTT

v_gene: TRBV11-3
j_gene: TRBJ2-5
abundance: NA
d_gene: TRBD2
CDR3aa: CASSLDSTSGDMETQYF
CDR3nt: TGTGCCAGCAGCTTAGATTCGACTAGCGGGGATATGGAGACCCAGTACTTC

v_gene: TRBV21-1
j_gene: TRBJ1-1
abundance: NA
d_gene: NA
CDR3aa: CASSNRDRGGSGNTEAFF
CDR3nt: TGTGCCAGCAGCAACCGAGACAGGGGAGGATCAGGGAACACTGAAGCTTTCTTT

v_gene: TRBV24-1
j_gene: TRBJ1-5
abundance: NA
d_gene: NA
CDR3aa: CATSEPAPSKPYSNQPQHF
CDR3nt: TGTGCCACCAGTGAACCGGCCCCCTCCAAACCATATAGCAATCAGCCCCAGCATTTT

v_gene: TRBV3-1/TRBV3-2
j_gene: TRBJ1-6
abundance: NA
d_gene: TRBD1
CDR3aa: CASSQPQGAGNSPLHF
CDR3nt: TGTGCCAGCAGCCAACCACAGGGGGCAGGCAATTCACCCCTCCACTTT

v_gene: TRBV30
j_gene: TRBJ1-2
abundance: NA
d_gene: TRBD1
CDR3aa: CAWSTGTGDGYTF
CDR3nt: TGTGCCTGGAGTACCGGGACAGGGGATGGCTACACCTTC

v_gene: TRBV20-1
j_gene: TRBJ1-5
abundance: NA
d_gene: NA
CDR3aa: CSASSTGNQPQHF
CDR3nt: TGCAGTGCTAGTTCCACAGGAAACCAGCCCCAGCATTTT

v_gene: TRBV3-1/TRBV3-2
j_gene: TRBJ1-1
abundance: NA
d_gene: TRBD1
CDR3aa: CASSLGQAMLTEAFF
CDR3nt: TGTGCCAGCAGCCTAGGACAGGCGATGCTAACTGAAGCTTTCTTT

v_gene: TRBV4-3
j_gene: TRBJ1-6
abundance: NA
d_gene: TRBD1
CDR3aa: CASSQENRGGSPLHF
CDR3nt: TGCGCCAGCAGCCAAGAAAACAGGGGGGGTTCACCCCTCCACTTT

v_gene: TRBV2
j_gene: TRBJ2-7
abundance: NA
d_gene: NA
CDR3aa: CASSNNRGLAGEQYF
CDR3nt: TGTGCCAGCAGTAATAATCGTGGCCTTGCGGGCGAGCAGTACTTC

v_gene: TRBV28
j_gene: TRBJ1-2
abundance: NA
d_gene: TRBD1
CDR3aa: CASKLGTGGYGYTF
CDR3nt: TGTGCCAGCAAACTCGGGACAGGGGGTTATGGCTACACCTTC

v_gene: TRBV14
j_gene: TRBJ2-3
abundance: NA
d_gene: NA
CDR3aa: CASSRRDRSTDTQYF
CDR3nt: TGTGCCAGCAGCCGCCGGGACCGAAGCACAGATACGCAGTATTTT

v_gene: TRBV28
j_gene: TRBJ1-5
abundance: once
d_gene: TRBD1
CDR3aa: CASSLFPGQGGQPQHF
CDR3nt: TGTGCCAGCAGTTTATTCCCCGGACAGGGCGGCCAGCCCCAGCATTTT

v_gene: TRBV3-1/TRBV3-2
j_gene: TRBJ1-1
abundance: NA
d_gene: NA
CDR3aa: CASSQDQIGLNTEAFF
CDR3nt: TGTGCCAGCAGCCAAGATCAAATAGGGTTGAACACTGAAGCTTTCTTT

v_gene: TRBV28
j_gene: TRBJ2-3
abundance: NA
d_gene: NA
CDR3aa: CASSFQLTSTDTQYF
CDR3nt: TGTGCCAGCAGTTTCCAGCTGACTAGCACAGATACGCAGTATTTT

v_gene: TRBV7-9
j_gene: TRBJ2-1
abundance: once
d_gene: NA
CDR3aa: CASGDNEQFF
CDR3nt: TGTGCCAGCGGTGACAATGAGCAGTTCTTC

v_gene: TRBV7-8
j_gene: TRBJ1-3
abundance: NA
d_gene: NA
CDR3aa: CASSLASGGNTIYF
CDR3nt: TGTGCCAGCAGCTTAGCTTCAGGGGGAAACACCATATATTTT

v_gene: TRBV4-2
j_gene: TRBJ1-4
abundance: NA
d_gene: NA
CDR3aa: CASSQNKQTNEKLFF
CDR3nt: TGTGCCAGCAGCCAAAACAAGCAAACTAATGAAAAACTGTTTTTT

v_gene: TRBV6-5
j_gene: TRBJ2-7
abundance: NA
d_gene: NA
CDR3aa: CASSYVAYEQYF
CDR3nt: TGTGCCAGCAGTTACGTTGCGTACGAGCAGTACTTC

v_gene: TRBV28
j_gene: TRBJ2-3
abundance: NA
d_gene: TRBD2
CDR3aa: CASSLPGTSGTDTQYF
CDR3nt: TGTGCCAGCAGTTTACCGGGGACTAGCGGCACAGATACGCAGTATTTT

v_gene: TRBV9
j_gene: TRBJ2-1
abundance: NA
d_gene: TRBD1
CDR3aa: CASSAGQRYNEQFF
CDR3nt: TGTGCCAGCAGCGCGGGACAGAGGTACAATGAGCAGTTCTTC

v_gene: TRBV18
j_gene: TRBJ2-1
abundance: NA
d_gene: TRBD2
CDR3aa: CASSPQPAGGPGEQFF
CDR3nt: TGTGCCAGCTCACCTCAACCAGCGGGAGGGCCGGGTGAGCAGTTCTTC

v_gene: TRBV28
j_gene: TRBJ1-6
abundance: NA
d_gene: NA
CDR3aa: CASRRETVMFYSPLHF
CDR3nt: TGTGCCAGCAGGAGGGAGACAGTGATGTTCTATTCACCCCTCCACTTT

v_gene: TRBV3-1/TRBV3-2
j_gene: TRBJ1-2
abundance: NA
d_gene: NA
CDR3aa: CASSHYGNYGYTF
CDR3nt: TGTGCCAGCAGCCATTATGGTAACTATGGCTACACCTTC

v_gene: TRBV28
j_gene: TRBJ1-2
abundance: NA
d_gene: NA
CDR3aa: CASSRRAALPYGYTF
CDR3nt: TGTGCCAGCAGTCGCCGTGCTGCTCTCCCCTATGGCTACACCTTC

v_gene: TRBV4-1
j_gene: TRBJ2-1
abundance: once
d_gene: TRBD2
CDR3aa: CASSQETGLAGFYEQFF
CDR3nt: TGCGCCAGCAGCCAAGAAACCGGACTAGCGGGATTTTATGAGCAGTTCTTC

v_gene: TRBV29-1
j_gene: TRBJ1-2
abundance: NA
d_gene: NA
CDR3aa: CSTKGQSGYTF
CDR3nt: TGCAGTACTAAGGGCCAGTCTGGCTACACCTTC

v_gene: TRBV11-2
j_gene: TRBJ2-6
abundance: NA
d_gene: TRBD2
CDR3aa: CASSLVRGRLLSGANVLTF
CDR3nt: TGTGCCAGCAGCTTAGTGCGGGGGAGGTTATTATCTGGGGCCAACGTCCTGACTTTC

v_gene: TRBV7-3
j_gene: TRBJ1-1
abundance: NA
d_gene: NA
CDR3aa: CASSSRSNTEAFF
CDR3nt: TGTGCCAGCAGCTCCAGGAGCAACACTGAAGCTTTCTTT

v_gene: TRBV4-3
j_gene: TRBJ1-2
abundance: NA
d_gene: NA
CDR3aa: CASSQVVSGASYGYTF
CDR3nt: TGCGCCAGCAGCCAAGTGGTATCAGGGGCTTCATATGGCTACACCTTC

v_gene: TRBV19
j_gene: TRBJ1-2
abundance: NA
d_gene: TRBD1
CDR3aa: CASSIGDRNLYGYTF
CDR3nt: TGTGCCAGTAGTATTGGGGACAGGAACCTCTATGGCTACACCTTC

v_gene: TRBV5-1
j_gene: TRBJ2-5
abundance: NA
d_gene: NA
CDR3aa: CASSFGLTGSAETQYF
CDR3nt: TGCGCCAGCAGCTTCGGACTGACCGGTTCAGCAGAGACCCAGTACTTC

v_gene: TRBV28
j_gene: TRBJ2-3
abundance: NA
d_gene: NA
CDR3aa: CASSFSDTQYF
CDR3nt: TGTGCCAGCAGTTTCAGCGATACGCAGTATTTT

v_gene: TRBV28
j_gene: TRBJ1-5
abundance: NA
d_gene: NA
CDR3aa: CASSLEDQPQHF
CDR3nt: TGTGCCAGCAGTTTGGAGGATCAGCCCCAGCATTTT